This TCR beta chain is from a study of OX40 agonist ivuxolimab in advanced cancers. Profiled with immunoSEQ multiplex PCR; TCRdb holds only in-frame clones, not every one. The table has approximately 60,000 clones, roughly 80% seen once. On cycle 4 day 1 and cycle 7 day 1, as well as at baseline, blood was sampled. The clonotype comes from an adult with an advanced solid tumor such as melanoma, head and neck, liver or kidney cancer. Here the sequenced sample was CD4+ or CD8+ T cells sorted from blood, taken in a trial of the OX40 agonist ivuxolimab.

Written as DNA, the CDR3 is TGTGCCAGCTCACCACAGGAAATGTACGAGCAGTACTTC. Amino acids: CASSPQEMYEQYF. The J gene is TRBJ2-7, the V gene TRBV18; D gene ambiguous. CDR1 is KGHSH, CDR2 LQKENI, per germline. The CDR3 has 13 amino acids. The V and J ends lost 1 base and 4 bases respectively, with 8 bases between them.